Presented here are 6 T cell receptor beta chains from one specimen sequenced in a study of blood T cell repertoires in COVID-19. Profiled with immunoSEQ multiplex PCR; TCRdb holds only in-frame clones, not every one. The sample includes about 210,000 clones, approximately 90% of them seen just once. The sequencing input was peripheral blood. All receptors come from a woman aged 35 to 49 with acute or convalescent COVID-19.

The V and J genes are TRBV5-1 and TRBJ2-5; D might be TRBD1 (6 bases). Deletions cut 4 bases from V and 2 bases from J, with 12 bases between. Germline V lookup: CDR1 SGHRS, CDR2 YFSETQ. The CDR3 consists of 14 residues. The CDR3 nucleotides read TGCGCCAGCAGCCGTGGACAGCAACAAGAGACCCAGTACTTC. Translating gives CASSRGQQQETQYF. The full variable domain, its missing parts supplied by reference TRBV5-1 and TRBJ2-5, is KAGVTQTPRYLIKTRGQQVTLSCSPISGHRSVSWYQQTPGQGLQFLFEYFSETQRNKGNFPGRFSGRQFSNSRSEMNVSTLELGDSALYLCASSRGQQQETQYFGPGTRLLVL.

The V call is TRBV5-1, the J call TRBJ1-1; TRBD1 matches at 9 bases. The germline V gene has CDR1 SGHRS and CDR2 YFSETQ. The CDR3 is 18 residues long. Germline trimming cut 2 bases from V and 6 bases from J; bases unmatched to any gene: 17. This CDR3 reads CASSFRRAGQGLVAEAFF. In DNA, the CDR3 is TGCGCCAGCAGCTTTCGCCGGGCGGGACAGGGCCTGGTGGCTGAAGCTTTCTTT. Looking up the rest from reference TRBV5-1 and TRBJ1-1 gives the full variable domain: KAGVTQTPRYLIKTRGQQVTLSCSPISGHRSVSWYQQTPGQGLQFLFEYFSETQRNKGNFPGRFSGRQFSNSRSEMNVSTLELGDSALYLCASSFRRAGQGLVAEAFFGQGTRLTVV.

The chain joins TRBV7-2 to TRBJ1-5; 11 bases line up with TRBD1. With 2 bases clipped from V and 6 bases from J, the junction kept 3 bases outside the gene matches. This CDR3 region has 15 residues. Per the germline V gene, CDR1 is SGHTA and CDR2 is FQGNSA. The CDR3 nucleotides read TGTGCCAGCAGCTTACAGGACAGGGGGCCTCAGCCCCAGCATTTT. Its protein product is CASSLQDRGPQPQHF.

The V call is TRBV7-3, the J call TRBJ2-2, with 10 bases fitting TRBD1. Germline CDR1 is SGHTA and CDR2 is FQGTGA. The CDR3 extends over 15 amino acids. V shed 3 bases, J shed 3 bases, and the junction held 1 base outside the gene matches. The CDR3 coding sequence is TGTGCCAGCAGCTTGGACAGGGGGGACACCGGGGAGCTGTTTTTT. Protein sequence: CASSLDRGDTGELFF.

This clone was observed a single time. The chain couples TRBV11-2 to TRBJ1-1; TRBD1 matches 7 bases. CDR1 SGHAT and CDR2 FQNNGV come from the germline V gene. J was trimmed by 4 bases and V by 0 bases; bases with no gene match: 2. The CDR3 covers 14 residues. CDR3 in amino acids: CASSLDQGGTEAFF. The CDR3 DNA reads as TGTGCCAGCAGCTTAGACCAGGGGGGCACTGAAGCTTTCTTT.

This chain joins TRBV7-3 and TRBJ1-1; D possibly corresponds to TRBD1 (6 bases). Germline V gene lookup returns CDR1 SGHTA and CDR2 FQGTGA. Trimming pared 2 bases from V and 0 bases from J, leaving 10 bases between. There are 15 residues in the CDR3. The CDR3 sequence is CASSLRGAVNTEAFF. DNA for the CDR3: TGTGCCAGCAGCTTACGGGGGGCTGTGAACACTGAAGCTTTCTTT. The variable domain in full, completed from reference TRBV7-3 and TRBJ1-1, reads GAGVSQTPSNKVTEKGKYVELRCDPISGHTALYWYRQSLGQGPEFLIYFQGTGAADDSGLPNDRFFAVRPEGSVSTLKIQRTERGDSAVYLCASSLRGAVNTEAFFGQGTRLTVV.